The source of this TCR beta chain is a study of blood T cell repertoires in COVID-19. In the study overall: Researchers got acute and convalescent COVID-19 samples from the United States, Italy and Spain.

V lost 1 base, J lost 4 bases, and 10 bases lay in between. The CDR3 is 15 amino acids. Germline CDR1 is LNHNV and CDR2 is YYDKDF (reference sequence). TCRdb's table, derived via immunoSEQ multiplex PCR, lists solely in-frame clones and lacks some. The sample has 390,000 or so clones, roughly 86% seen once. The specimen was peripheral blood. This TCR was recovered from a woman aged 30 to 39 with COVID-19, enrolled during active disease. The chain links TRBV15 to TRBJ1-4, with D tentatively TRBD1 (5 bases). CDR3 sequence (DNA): TGTGCCACCAGCAGAGGGCAGGGAAATAATGAAAAACTGTTTTTT. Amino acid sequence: CATSRGQGNNEKLFF.